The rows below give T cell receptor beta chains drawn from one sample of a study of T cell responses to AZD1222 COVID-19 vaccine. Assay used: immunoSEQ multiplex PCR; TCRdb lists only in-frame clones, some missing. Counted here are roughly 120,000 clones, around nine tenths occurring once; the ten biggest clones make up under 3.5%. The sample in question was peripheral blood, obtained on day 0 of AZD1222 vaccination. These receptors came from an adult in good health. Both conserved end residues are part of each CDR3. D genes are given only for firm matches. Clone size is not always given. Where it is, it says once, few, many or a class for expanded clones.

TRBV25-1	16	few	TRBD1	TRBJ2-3	TGTGCCAGCAGTTATAGGGACAGGGAGTATAGAGATACGCAGTATTTT	CASSYRDREYRDTQYF
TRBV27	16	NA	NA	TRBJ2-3	TGTGCCAGCGCCGGGGGGCCGAACGTACAAACAGATACGCAGTATTTT	CASAGGPNVQTDTQYF
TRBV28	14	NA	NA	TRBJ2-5	TGTGCCAGCAGTGCCGGGCTCAAAAGCGAGACCCAGTACTTC	CASSAGLKSETQYF
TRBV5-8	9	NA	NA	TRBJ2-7	TGTGCCAGCAGCTTGAGGCCGGGGTTC	CASSLRPGF
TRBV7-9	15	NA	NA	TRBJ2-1	TGTGCCAGCAGCTCAGCTTGGAGCTCCTACAATGAGCAGTTCTTC	CASSSAWSSYNEQFF
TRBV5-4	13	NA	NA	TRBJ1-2	TGTGCCAGCAGCTTGAGGGCGGCGGGGGGCTACACCTTC	CASSLRAAGGYTF
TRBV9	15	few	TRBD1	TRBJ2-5	TGTGCCAGCAGCGTAGGCCCGACAGGGTCAGAGACCCAGTACTTC	CASSVGPTGSETQYF
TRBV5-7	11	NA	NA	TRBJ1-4	TGTGCCAGCAGCTTCTGTGAAAAACTGTTTTTT	CASSFCEKLFF
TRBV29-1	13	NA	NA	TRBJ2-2	TGCAGCGTTGAAGAGGGCGATACCGGGGAGCTGTTTTTT	CSVEEGDTGELFF
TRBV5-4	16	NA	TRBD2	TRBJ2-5	TGTGCCAGCAGCTCGGGACTAGCGGGAGTCCAAGAGACCCAGTACTTC	CASSSGLAGVQETQYF
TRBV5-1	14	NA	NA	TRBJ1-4	TGCGCCAGCAGCTTGGTGCCGGGGGGTGAAAAACTGTTTTTT	CASSLVPGGEKLFF
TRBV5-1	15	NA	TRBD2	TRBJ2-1	TGCGCCAGCAGCTTGGCGGCTAGCGGGAGTATTGAGCAGTTCTTC	CASSLAASGSIEQFF
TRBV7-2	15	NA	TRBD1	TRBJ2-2	TGTGCCAGCAGCCGGGACAGGGCGAACACCGGGGAGCTGTTTTTT	CASSRDRANTGELFF
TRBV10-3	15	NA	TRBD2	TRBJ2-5	TGTGCCATCAGTGGTGCGGGAGTGAGCCAAGAGACCCAGTACTTC	CAISGAGVSQETQYF
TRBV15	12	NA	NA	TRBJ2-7	TGTGCCACCAGCAACCAGGGGGGAGGGCAGTACTTC	CATSNQGGGQYF
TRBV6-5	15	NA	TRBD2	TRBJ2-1	TGTGCCAGCAGCCGTAAGGGAGGGATCTACAATGAGCAGTTCTTC	CASSRKGGIYNEQFF
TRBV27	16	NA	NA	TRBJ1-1	TGTGCCAGCAGGAGAACCCGGAGGTTTCTCCCCACTGAAGCTTTCTTT	CASRRTRRFLPTEAFF